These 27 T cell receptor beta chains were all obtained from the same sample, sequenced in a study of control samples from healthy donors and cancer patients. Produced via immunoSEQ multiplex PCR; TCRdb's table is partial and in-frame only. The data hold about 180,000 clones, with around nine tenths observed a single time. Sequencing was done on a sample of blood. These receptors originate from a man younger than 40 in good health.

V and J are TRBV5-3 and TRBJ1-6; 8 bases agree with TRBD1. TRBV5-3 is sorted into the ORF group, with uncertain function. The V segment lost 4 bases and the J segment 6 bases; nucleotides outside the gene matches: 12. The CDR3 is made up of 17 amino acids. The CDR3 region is CARSAATGGGINSPLHF. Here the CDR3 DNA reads TGTGCCAGAAGCGCGGCAACAGGGGGTGGCATTAATTCACCCCTCCACTTT.

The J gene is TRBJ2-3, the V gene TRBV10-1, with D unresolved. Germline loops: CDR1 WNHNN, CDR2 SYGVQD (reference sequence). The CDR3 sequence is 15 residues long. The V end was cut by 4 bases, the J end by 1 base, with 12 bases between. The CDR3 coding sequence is TGCGCCAGCAGTGTCTTGGCGAGCGGCACAGATACGCAGTATTTT. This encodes CASSVLASGTDTQYF.

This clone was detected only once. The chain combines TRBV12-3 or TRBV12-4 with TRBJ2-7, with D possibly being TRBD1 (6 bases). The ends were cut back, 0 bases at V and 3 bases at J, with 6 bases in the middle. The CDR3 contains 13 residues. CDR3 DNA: TGTGCCAGCAGTTTAGCCAGGGGCTACGAGCAGTACTTC. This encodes CASSLARGYEQYF.

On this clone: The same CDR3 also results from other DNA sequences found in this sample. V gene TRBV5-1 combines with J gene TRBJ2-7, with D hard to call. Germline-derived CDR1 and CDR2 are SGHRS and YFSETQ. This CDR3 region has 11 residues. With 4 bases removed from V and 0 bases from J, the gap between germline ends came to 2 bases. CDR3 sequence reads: CASSNSYEQYF. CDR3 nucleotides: TGCGCCAGCAGCAACTCCTACGAGCAGTACTTC. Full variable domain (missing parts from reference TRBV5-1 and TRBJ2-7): KAGVTQTPRYLIKTRGQQVTLSCSPISGHRSVSWYQQTPGQGLQFLFEYFSETQRNKGNFPGRFSGRQFSNSRSEMNVSTLELGDSALYLCASSNSYEQYFGPGTRLTVT.

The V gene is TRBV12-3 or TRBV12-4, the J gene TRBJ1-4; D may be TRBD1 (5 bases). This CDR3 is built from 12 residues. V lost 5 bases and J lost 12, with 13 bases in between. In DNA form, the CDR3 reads TGTGCCAGCAGTAAAACAGGACTGGAACTGTTTTTT. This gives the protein CASSKTGLELFF.

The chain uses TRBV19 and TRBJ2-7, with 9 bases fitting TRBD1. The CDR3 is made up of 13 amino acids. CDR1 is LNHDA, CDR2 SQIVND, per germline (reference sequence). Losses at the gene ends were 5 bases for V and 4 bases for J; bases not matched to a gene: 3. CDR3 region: CASSWGQGYEQYF. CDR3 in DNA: TGTGCCAGTAGTTGGGGACAGGGATACGAGCAGTACTTC.

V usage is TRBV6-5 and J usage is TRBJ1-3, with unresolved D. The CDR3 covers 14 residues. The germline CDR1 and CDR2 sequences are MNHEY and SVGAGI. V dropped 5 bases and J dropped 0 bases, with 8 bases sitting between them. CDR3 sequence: CASSPHYSGNTIYF. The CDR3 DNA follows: TGTGCCAGCAGTCCACATTACTCTGGAAACACCATATATTTT.

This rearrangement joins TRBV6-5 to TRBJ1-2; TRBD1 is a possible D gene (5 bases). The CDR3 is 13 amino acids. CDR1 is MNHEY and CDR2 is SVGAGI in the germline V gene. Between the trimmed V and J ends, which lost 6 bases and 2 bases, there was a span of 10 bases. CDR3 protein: CASRPTENYGYTF. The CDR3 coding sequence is TGTGCCAGCAGACCGACAGAAAACTATGGCTACACCTTC.

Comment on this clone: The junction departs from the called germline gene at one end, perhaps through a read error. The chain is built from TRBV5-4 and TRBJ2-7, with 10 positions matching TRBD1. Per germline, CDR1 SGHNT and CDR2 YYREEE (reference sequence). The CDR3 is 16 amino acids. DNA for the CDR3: TGTGCCAGCAGCTTACAGACAGGGGGCTGGTCCTACGAGCAGCACTTC. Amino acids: CASSLQTGGWSYEQHF.

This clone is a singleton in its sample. The CDR3 bases are TGTGCCAGCAGCTTAGTATCTAAGGGTTCACCCCTCCACTTT. Translation: CASSLVSKGSPLHF. This chain uses TRBV11-2 with TRBJ1-6; no definite D call. The CDR3 covers 14 residues. Germline assignment: CDR1 SGHAT and CDR2 FQNNGV. Trimming left V 1 base short and J 9 bases short, with 10 bases between.

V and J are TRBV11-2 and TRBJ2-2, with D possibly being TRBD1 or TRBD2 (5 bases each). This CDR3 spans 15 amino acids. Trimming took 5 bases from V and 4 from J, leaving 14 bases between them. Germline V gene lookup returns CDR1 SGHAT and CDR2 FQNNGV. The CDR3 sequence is CASSQQTRGTGELFF. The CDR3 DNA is TGTGCCAGCAGCCAACAGACGAGGGGCACCGGGGAGCTGTTTTTT. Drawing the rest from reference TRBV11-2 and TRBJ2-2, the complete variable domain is EAGVAQSPRYKIIEKRQSVAFWCNPISGHATLYWYQQILGQGPKLLIQFQNNGVVDDSQLPKDRFSAERLKGVDSTLKIQPAKLEDSAVYLCASSQQTRGTGELFFGEGSRLTVL.

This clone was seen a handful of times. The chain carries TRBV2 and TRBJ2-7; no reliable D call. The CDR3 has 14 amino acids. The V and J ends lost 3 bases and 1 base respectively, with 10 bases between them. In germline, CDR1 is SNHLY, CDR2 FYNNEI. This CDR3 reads CASSDTGFSYEQYF. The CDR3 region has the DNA TGTGCCAGCAGTGATACGGGTTTTTCCTACGAGCAGTACTTC.

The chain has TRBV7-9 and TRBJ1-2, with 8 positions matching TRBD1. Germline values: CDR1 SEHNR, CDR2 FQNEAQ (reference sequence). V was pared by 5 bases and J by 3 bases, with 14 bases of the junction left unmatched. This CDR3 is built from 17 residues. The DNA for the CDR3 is TGTGCCAGCAGCCCCCTGGGACAGGATCAACTCTACTATGGCTACACCTTC. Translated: CASSPLGQDQLYYGYTF.

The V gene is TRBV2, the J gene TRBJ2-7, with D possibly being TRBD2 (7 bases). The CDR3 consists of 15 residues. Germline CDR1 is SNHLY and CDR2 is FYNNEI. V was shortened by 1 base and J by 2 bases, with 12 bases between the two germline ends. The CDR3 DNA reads TGTGCCAGCAGTGAAGAAGGGGGGGGAACCTACGAGCAGTACTTC. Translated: CASSEEGGGTYEQYF.

CDR3 region: CAWSVTGVWTYNSPLHF. The CDR3 DNA is TGTGCCTGGAGTGTCACAGGGGTATGGACCTATAATTCACCCCTCCACTTT. The gene calls are TRBV30 and TRBJ1-6; 7 nucleotides agree with TRBD1. Germline-derived CDR1 and CDR2 are GTSNPN and SVGIG (reference sequence). Trimming at V came to 0 bases and at J to 2 bases, leaving 7 bases not matched to a gene. This CDR3 is built from 17 residues.

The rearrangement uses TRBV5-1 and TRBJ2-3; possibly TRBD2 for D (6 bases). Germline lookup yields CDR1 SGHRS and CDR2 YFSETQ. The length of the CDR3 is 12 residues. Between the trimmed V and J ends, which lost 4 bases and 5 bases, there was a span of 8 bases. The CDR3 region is CASSPGGDTQYF. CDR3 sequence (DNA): TGCGCCAGCAGCCCCGGGGGAGATACGCAGTATTTT. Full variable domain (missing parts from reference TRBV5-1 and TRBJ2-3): KAGVTQTPRYLIKTRGQQVTLSCSPISGHRSVSWYQQTPGQGLQFLFEYFSETQRNKGNFPGRFSGRQFSNSRSEMNVSTLELGDSALYLCASSPGGDTQYFGPGTRLTVL.

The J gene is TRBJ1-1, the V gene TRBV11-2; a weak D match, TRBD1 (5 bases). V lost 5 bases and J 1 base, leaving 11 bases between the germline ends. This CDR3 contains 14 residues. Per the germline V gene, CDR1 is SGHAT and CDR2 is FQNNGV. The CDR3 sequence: CASSGRQRNTEAFF. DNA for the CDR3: TGTGCCAGCAGCGGCCGACAGAGGAACACTGAAGCTTTCTTT.

The CDR3: CASSLGNNSPLHF. The CDR3 nucleotides read TGTGCCAGCAGCTTAGGCAATAATTCACCCCTCCACTTT. V usage is TRBV11-3 and J usage is TRBJ1-6, with no clear D. The CDR3 is made up of 13 amino acids. Germline CDR1 reads SGHNT; CDR2 reads YENEEA. Trimming cost V 1 base and J 5 bases, with 3 bases left between them.

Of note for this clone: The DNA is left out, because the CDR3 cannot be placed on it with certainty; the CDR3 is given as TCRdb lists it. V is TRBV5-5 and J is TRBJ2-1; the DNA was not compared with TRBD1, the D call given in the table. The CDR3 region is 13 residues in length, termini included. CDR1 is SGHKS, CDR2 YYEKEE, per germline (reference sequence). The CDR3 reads CASSWGTGTEKFF.

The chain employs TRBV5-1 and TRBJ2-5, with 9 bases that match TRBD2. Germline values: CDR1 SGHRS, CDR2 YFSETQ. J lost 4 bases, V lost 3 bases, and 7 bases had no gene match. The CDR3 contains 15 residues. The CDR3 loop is CASSSAGGHSETQYF. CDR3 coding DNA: TGCGCCAGCAGCTCTGCGGGGGGGCATTCAGAGACCCAGTACTTC.

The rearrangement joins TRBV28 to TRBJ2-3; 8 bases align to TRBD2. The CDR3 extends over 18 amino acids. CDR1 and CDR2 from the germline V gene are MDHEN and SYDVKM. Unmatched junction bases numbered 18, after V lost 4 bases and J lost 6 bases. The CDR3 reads CASSSPFLSREVVDTQYF. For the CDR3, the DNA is TGTGCCAGCAGTTCCCCCTTTCTATCGCGGGAGGTAGTTGATACGCAGTATTTT.

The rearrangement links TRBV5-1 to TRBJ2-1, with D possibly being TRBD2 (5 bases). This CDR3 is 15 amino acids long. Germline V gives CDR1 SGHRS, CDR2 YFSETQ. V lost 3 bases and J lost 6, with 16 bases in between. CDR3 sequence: CASSSGRDYGNEQFF. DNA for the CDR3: TGCGCCAGCAGCTCCGGACGAGACTACGGCAATGAGCAGTTCTTC. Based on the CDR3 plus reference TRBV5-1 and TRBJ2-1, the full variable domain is KAGVTQTPRYLIKTRGQQVTLSCSPISGHRSVSWYQQTPGQGLQFLFEYFSETQRNKGNFPGRFSGRQFSNSRSEMNVSTLELGDSALYLCASSSGRDYGNEQFFGPGTRLTVL.

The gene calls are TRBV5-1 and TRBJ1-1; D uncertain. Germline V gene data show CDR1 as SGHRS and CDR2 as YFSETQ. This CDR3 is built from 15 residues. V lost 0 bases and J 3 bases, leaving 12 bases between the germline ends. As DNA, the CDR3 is TGCGCCAGCAGCTTGGCCAGCTCGGGTCACACTGAAGCTTTCTTT. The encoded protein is CASSLASSGHTEAFF.

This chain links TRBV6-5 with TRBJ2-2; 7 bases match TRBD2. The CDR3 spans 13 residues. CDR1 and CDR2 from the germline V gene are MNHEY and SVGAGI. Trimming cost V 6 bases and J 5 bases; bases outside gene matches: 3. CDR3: CASRSSGTGELFF. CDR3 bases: TGTGCCAGCAGAAGTAGCGGGACCGGGGAGCTGTTTTTT.

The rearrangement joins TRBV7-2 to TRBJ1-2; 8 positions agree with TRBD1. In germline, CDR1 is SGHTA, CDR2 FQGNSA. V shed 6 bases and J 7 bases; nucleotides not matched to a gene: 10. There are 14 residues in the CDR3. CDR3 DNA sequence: TGTGCCAGCAGACTCAGACAGGGGCCGGGTGGCTACACCTTC. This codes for CASRLRQGPGGYTF.

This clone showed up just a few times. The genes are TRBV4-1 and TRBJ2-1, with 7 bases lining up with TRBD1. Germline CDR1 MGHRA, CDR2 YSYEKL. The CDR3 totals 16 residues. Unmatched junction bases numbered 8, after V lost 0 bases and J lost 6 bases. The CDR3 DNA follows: TGCGCCAGCAGCCAAGATATGGCAGGGGGTGGCAATGAGCAGTTCTTC. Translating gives CASSQDMAGGGNEQFF.

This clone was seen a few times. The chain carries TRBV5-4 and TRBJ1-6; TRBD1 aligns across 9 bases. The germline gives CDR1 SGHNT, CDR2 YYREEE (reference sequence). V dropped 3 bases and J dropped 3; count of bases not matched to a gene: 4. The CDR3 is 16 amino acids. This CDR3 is CASSSDRGNYNSPLHF. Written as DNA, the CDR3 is TGTGCCAGCAGCTCGGACAGGGGCAACTATAATTCACCCCTCCACTTT.